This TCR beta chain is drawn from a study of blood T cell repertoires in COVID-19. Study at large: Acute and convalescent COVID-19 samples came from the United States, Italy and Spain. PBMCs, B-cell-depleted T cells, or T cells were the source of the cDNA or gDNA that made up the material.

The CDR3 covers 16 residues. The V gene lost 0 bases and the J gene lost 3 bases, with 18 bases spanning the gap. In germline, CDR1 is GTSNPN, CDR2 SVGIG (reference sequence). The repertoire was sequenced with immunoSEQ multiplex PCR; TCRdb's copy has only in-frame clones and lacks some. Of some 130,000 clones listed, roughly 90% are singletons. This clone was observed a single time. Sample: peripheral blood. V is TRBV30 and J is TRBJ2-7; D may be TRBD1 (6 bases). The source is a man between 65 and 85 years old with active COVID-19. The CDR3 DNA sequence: TGTGCCTGGAGTGTTGGGGGACATCCCGTTCTCTACGAGCAGTACTTC. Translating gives CAWSVGGHPVLYEQYF.